This record looks at one T cell receptor beta chain sequence and its context. Its antigen is undetermined. Then a second PCR, running roughly 6 to 12 cycles, was carried out with a sample-barcoded 5' primer and a J-beta primer mix. TCRdb recomputed calls from the 5' RACE reads with MiXCR, one row per CDR3 protein. The repertoire has roughly 1.9 million distinct CDR3 sequences, about two fifths of them found once; the top ten carry about 21%. This record belongs to a study of blood T cells in healthy people across ages. The CDR3 sequence is 16 residues long. The junction had 6 bases not matched to a gene; V was cut back by 2 bases and J by 3 bases. CDR1 SGHAT and CDR2 FQNNGV come from the germline V gene. The study, taken as a whole, reports: Donors of long life had a larger count of naive CD4+ cells and greater diversity than aged donors.

Material: blood. The sequence was collected from a human donor in good health. The chain recombines TRBV11-2 with TRBJ2-1; 8 nucleotides agree with TRBD2. The CDR3 is CASSLSGGAYYNEQFF. Here the CDR3 DNA reads TGTGCCAGCAGCTTATCGGGAGGGGCTTACTACAATGAGCAGTTCTTC.